Detailed here is one TCR beta chain. The entry originates in a study of blood T cell repertoires in COVID-19. Across the whole study: Sample material is recorded as cDNA or gDNA derived from T cells, B-cell-depleted T cells, or PBMCs.

TCRdb's table, derived via immunoSEQ multiplex PCR, lists solely in-frame clones and lacks some. The sample consists of around 180,000 clones, 86% of them appearing once. The germline V and J ends were trimmed by 4 bases and 5 bases, with 8 bases remaining between them. From germline, CDR1 is SEHNR and CDR2 FQNEAQ (reference sequence). This CDR3 region has 12 residues. The sequenced sample was PBMCs or T cells enriched from blood (not recorded which). The source of this sequence is a woman aged 25 to 39 who had recovered from COVID-19. This sequence joins TRBV7-9 and TRBJ1-2; D is uncertain. The CDR3 coding sequence is TGTGCCAGCAGCTCAGAGGAATATGGCTACACCTTC. Protein: CASSSEEYGYTF.